This T cell receptor (beta chain) was recovered during a study of Tregs in tolerant kidney transplant recipients. Deletions cut 5 bases from V and 2 bases from J, with 13 bases between. The CDR3 runs to 15 residues. Germline CDR1 and CDR2: SGHAT and FQNNGV. Worth noting for this clone: Its antigen remains unknown. The missing CDR3 end, 3 residues past where the read stops, is filled in from the germline J gene.

The study's findings and limits: Expanding Tregs on activated donor B cells appeared to best identify donor-specific TCRbeta clones. Few patients were studied, so findings need validation in larger groups.

The protocol was immunoSEQ multiplex PCR, while the TCRdb copy is restricted to in-frame clones and leaves out a portion. Its clone listing holds about 30,000 clones. V and J are TRBV11-2 and TRBJ2-1; perhaps D is TRBD1 or TRBD2 (5 bases each). The sample consisted of CD8+ T cells from blood, taken before the transplant. The receptor was derived from a human donor who received a combined kidney and bone marrow transplant. The part of the CDR3 DNA that was read is TGTGCCAGCAGCCTTGGAGAGGGGCCCTACAATGAG. Encoded protein: CASSLGEGPYNE. Given in full, the CDR3 is CASSLGEGPYNEQFF.